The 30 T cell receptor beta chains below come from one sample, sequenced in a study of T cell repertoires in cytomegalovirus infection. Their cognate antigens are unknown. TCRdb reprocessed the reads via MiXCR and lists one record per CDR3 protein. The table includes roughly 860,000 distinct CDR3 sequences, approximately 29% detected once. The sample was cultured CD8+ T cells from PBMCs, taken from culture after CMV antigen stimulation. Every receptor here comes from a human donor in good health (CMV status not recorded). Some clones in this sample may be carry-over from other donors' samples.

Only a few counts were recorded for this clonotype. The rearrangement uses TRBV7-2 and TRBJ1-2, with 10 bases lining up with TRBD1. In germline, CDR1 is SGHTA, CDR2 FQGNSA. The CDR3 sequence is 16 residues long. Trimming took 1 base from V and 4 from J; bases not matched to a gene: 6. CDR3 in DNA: TGTGCCAGCAGCTTAGATAGGGACAGGGGTTCCTATGGCTACACCTTC. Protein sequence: CASSLDRDRGSYGYTF.

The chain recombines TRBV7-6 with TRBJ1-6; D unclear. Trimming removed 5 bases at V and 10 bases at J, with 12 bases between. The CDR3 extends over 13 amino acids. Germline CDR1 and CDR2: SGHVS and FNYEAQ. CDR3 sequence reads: CASSPPLGSPLHF. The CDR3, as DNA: TGTGCCAGCAGCCCCCCCCTCGGATCACCCCTCCACTTT.

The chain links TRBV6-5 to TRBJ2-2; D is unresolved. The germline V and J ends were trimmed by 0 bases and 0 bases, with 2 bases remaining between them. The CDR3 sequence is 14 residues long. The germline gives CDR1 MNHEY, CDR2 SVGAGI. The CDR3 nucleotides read TGTGCCAGCAGTTACTCGCCGAACACCGGGGAGCTGTTTTTT. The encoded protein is CASSYSPNTGELFF.

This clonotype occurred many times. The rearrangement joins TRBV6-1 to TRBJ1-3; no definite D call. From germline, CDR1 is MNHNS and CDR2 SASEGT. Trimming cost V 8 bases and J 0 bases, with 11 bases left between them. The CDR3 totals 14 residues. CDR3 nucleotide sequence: TGTGCCAGCGGTGGACCCTTCTCTGGAAACACCATATATTTT. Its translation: CASGGPFSGNTIYF.

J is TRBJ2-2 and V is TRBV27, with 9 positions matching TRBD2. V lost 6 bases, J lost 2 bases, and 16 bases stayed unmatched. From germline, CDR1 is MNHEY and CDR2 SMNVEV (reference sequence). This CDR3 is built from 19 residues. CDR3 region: CASRGLRGGPLDNTGELFF. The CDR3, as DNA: TGTGCCAGCAGGGGGTTGCGGGGGGGCCCTTTGGATAACACCGGGGAGCTGTTTTTT.

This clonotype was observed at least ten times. CDR3 region: CASSLVPLAGGTDTQYF. The CDR3, as DNA: TGTGCCAGCAGCTTAGTCCCATTAGCGGGGGGAACAGATACGCAGTATTTT. This chain links TRBV7-6 with TRBJ2-3, with 10 bases fitting TRBD2. V trimming: 1 base; J trimming: 3 bases; junction bases outside the gene matches: 7. CDR3 size: 17 residues. CDR1 is SGHVS, CDR2 FNYEAQ, per germline.

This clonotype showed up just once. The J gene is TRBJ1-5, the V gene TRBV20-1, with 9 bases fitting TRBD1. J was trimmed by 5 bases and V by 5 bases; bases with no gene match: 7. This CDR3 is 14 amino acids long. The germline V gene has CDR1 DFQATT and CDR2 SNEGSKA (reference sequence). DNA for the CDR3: TGCAGTGCTGGGGGACAGGGATCCGATCAGCCCCAGCATTTT. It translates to CSAGGQGSDQPQHF.

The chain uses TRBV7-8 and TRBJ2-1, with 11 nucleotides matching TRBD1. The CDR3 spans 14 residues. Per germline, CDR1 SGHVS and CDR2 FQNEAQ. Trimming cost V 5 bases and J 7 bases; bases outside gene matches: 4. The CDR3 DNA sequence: TGTGCCAGCAGCCGAGGACAGGGGGCTAATGAGCAGTTCTTC. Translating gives CASSRGQGANEQFF.

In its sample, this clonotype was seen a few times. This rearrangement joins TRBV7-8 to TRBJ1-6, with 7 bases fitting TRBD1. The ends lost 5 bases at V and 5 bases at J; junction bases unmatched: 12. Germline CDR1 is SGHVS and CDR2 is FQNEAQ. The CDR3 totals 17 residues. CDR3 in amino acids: CASSLRGGRENNSPLHF. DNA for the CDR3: TGTGCCAGCAGCCTCAGGGGGGGCAGGGAGAATAATTCACCCCTCCACTTT.

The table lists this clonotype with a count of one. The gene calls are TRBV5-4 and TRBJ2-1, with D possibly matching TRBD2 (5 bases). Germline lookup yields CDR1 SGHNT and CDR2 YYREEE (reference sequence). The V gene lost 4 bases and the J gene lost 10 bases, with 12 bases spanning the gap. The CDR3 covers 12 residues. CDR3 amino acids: CASSGGLEEQFF. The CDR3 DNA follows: TGTGCCAGCAGCGGCGGACTGGAGGAGCAGTTCTTC.

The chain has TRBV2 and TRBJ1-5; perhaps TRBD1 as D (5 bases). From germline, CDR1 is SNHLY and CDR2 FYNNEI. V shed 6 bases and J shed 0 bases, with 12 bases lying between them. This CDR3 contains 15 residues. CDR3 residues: CASRGTFSSNQPQHF. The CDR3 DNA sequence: TGTGCCAGCAGAGGGACCTTTAGTAGCAATCAGCCCCAGCATTTT.

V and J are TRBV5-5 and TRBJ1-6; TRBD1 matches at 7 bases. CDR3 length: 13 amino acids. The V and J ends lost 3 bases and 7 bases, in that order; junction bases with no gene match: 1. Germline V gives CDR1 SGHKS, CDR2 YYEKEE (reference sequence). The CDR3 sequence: CASSWGQNSPLHF. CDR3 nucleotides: TGTGCCAGCAGCTGGGGACAGAATTCACCCCTCCACTTT.

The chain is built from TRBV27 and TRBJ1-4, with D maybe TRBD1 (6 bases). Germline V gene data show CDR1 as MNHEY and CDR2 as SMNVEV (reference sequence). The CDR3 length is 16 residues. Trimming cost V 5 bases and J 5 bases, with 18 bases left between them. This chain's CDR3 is CASSPRRTGLNEKLFF. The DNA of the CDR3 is TGTGCCAGCAGTCCCCGGCGAACAGGGCTGAATGAAAAACTGTTTTTT. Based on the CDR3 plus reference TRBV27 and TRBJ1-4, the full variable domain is EAQVTQNPRYLITVTGKKLTVTCSQNMNHEYMSWYRQDPGLGLRQIYYSMNVEVTDKGDVPEGYKVSRKEKRNFPLILESPSPNQTSLYFCASSPRRTGLNEKLFFGSGTQLSVL.

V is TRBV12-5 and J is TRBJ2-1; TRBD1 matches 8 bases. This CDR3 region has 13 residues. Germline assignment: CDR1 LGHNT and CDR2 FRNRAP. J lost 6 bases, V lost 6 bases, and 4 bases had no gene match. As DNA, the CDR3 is TGTGCTAGTGGCTTGACAGGGGCCAATGAGCAGTTCTTC. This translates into CASGLTGANEQFF.

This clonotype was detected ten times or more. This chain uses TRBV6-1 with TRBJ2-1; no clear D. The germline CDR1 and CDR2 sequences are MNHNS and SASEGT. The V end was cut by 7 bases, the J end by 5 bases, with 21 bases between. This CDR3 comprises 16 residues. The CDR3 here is CASKTNTGRYHNEQFF. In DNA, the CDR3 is TGTGCCAGCAAGACCAACACCGGCCGGTATCACAATGAGCAGTTCTTC.

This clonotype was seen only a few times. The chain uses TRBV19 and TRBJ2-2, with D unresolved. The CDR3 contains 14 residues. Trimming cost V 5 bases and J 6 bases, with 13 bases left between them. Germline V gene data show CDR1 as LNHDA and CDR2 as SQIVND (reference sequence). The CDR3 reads CASSYSLHPGELFF. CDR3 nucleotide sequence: TGTGCCAGTAGTTACAGCCTGCACCCCGGGGAGCTGTTTTTT.

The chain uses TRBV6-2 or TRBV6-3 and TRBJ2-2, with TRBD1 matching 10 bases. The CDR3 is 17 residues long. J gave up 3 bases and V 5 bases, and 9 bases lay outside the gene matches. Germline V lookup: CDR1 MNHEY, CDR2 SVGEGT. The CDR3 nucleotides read TGTGCCAGCAGTGCGGTATTTGGGACAGGGGACACCGGGGAGCTGTTTTTT. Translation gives CASSAVFGTGDTGELFF.

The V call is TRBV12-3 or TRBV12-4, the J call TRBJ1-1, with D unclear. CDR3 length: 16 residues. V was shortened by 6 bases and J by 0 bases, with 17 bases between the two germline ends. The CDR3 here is CASSFPPASMNTEAFF. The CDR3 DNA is TGTGCCAGCAGCTTCCCCCCAGCTAGCATGAACACTGAAGCTTTCTTT.

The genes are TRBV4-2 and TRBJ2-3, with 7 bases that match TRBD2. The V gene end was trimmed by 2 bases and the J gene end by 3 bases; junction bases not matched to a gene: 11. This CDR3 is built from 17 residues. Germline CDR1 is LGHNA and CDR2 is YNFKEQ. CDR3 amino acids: CASSQFGEGPKTDTQYF. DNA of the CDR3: TGTGCCAGCAGCCAATTCGGGGAGGGACCGAAAACAGATACGCAGTATTTT.

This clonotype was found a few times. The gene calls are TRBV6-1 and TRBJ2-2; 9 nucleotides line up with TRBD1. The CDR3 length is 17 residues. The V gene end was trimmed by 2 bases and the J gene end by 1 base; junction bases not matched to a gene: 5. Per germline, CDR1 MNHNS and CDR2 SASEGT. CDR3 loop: CASSEKQGQGNTGELFF. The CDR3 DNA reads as TGTGCCAGCAGTGAAAAGCAGGGACAGGGGAACACCGGGGAGCTGTTTTTT.

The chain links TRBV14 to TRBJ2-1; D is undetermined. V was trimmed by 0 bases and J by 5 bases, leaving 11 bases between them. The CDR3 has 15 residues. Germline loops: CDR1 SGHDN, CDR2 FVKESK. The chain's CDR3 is CASSQELAADNEQFF. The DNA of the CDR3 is TGTGCCAGCAGCCAAGAATTGGCAGCCGACAATGAGCAGTTCTTC.

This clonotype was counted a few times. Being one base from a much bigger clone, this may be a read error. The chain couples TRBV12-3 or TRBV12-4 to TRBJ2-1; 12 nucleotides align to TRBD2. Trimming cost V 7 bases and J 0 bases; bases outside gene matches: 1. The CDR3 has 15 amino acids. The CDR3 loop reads CASTGLAGSYNEQFF. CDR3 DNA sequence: TGTGCCAGCACGGGACTAGCGGGCTCCTACAATGAGCAGTTCTTC.

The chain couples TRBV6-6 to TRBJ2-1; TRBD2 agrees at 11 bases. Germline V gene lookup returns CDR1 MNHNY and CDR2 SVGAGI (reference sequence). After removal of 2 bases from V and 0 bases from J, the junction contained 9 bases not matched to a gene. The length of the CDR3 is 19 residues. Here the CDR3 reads CASSYVWGLADISYNEQFF. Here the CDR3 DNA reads TGTGCCAGCAGTTACGTTTGGGGACTAGCGGATATCTCCTACAATGAGCAGTTCTTC.

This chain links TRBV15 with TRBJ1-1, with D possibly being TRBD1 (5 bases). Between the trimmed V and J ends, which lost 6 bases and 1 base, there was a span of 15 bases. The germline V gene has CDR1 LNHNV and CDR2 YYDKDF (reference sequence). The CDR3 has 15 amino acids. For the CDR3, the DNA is TGTGCCACCAGGGATGGGGACTTCGGGAACACTGAAGCTTTCTTT. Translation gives CATRDGDFGNTEAFF.

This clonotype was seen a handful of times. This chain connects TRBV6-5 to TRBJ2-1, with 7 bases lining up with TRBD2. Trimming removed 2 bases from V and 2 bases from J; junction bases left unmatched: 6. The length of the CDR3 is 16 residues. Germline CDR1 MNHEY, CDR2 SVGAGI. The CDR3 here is CASSYAASGTYNEQFF. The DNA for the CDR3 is TGTGCCAGCAGTTACGCTGCTAGCGGTACCTACAATGAGCAGTTCTTC.

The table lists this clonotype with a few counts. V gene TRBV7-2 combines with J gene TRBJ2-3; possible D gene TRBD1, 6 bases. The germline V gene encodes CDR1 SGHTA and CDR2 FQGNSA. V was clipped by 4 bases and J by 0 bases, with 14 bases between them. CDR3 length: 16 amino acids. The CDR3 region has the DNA TGTGCCAGCAGCTCCCCGACAGGTGCTAGCACAGATACGCAGTATTTT. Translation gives CASSSPTGASTDTQYF.

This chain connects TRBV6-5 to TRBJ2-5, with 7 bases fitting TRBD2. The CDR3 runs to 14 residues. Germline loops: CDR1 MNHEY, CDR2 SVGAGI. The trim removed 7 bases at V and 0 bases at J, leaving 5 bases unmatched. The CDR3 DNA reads TGTGCCAGCATGCCCGGGGGGTACCAAGAGACCCAGTACTTC. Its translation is CASMPGGYQETQYF.

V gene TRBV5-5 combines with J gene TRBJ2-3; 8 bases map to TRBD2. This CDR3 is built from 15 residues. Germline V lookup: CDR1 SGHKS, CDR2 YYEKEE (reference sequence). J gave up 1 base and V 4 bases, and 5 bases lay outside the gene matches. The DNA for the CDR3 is TGTGCCAGCAGCCCTGAGACTAGCGGCACAGATACGCAGTATTTT. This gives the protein CASSPETSGTDTQYF.

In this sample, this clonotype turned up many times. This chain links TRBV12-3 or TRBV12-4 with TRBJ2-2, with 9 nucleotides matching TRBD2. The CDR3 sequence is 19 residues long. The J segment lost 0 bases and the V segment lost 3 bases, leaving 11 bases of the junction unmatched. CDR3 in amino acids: CASSFQAGGVNANTGELFF. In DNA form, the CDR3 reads TGTGCCAGCAGTTTCCAAGCGGGGGGCGTTAACGCGAACACCGGGGAGCTGTTTTTT.

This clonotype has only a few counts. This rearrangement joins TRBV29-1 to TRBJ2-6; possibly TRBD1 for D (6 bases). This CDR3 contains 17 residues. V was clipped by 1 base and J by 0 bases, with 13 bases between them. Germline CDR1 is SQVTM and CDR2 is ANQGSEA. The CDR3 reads CSVEVSGHYSGANVLTF. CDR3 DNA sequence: TGCAGCGTTGAAGTATCGGGACACTACTCTGGGGCCAACGTCCTGACTTTC.